The 14 T cell receptor beta chains listed next were all sequenced from one sample in a study of technical replicates of blood from a handful of donors. TCRdb's table, derived via immunoSEQ multiplex PCR, lists solely in-frame clones and lacks some. Of about 75,000 clones listed, about 90% were seen once; the top ten hold 0.35% to 0.45%. The sample comprised T cells isolated from PBMCs. The receptors shown here come from a human donor in good health.

This chain uses TRBV5-1 with TRBJ2-2; the match to TRBD1 covers 8 bases. V lost 4 bases, J lost 6 bases, and 8 bases stayed unmatched. The CDR3 is 15 residues long. The germline V gene has CDR1 SGHRS and CDR2 YFSETQ. DNA for the CDR3: TGCGCCAGCAGCCCCACAGGGGGGCGGGCCGGGGAGCTGTTTTTT. This translates into CASSPTGGRAGELFF.

This rearrangement joins TRBV2 to TRBJ1-5; D is possibly TRBD1 (5 bases). The CDR3 has 15 amino acids. V lost 4 bases to trimming and J lost 5 bases, with 15 bases between them. Per the germline V gene, CDR1 is SNHLY and CDR2 is FYNNEI. CDR3 loop: CASSGGIVGDQPQHF. The CDR3 region has the DNA TGTGCCAGCAGTGGTGGAATAGTAGGGGATCAGCCCCAGCATTTT. The variable domain in full, completed from reference TRBV2 and TRBJ1-5, reads EPEVTQTPSHQVTQMGQEVILRCVPISNHLYFYWYRQILGQKVEFLVSFYNNEISEKSEIFDDQFSVERPDGSNFTLKIRSTKLEDSAMYFCASSGGIVGDQPQHFGDGTRLSIL.

The chain has TRBV7-6 and TRBJ1-5, with 7 bases fitting TRBD1. The germline CDR1 and CDR2 sequences are SGHVS and FNYEAQ. J gave up 7 bases and V 5 bases, and 2 bases lay outside the gene matches. The CDR3 totals 12 residues. Here the CDR3 DNA reads TGTGCCAGCAGCCAGGGGGAACAGCCCCAGCATTTT. Its protein product is CASSQGEQPQHF.

V is TRBV5-1 and J is TRBJ1-2; no definite D call. This CDR3 has 16 amino acids. CDR1 and CDR2 (germline): SGHRS, YFSETQ. V gave up 1 base and J gave up 4 bases, with 17 bases separating them. The CDR3 is CASSLYVRSSTYGYTF. DNA for the CDR3: TGCGCCAGCAGCTTGTATGTTCGGTCTTCCACCTATGGCTACACCTTC.

The V and J genes are TRBV6-4 and TRBJ2-1, with 8 bases that match TRBD1. This CDR3 contains 13 residues. J lost 7 bases, V lost 4 bases, and 3 bases had no gene match. The germline gives CDR1 MRHNA, CDR2 SNTAGT. The CDR3 loop is CASSGQGWNEQFF. CDR3 DNA sequence: TGTGCCAGCAGTGGACAGGGGTGGAATGAGCAGTTCTTC.

The chain has TRBV10-3 and TRBJ1-5, with 9 bases identical to TRBD1. Germline lookup yields CDR1 ENHRY and CDR2 SYGVKD. The CDR3 is 18 residues long. Unmatched junction bases numbered 14, after V lost 2 bases and J lost 6 bases. The CDR3 sequence is CAISEDFGTGRLTQPQHF. For the CDR3, the DNA is TGTGCCATCAGTGAGGATTTCGGGACAGGGAGGCTTACTCAGCCCCAGCATTTT.

This chain uses TRBV19 with TRBJ1-5; the match to TRBD1 covers 8 bases. The germline V gene encodes CDR1 LNHDA and CDR2 SQIVND (reference sequence). Germline trimming cut 6 bases from V and 4 bases from J; bases unmatched to any gene: 11. The CDR3 covers 16 residues. The CDR3, as DNA: TGTGCCAGTAGAACGGCAGGGGGCCTTCTTAATCAGCCCCAGCATTTT. Protein sequence: CASRTAGGLLNQPQHF.

The chain is built from TRBV28 and TRBJ1-3; the D is unclear. Trimming took off 3 bases at V and 6 bases at J, with 3 bases between the two ends. CDR1 and CDR2 (germline): MDHEN, SYDVKM. This CDR3 spans 11 amino acids. This CDR3 is CASSFVNTIYF. CDR3 nucleotide sequence: TGTGCCAGCAGTTTCGTAAACACCATATATTTT.

V is TRBV13 and J is TRBJ2-7, with D perhaps matching TRBD2 (6 bases). The CDR3 has 15 amino acids. The germline gives CDR1 PRHDT, CDR2 FYEKMQ (reference sequence). Trimming took off 5 bases at V and 3 bases at J, with 17 bases between the two ends. This CDR3 reads CASSETAGIFYEQYF. The CDR3 DNA reads TGTGCCAGCAGCGAGACGGCGGGAATTTTCTACGAGCAGTACTTC.

CDR3 amino acids: CASSQDDIVTDTEAFF. The DNA of the CDR3 is TGTGCCAGCAGCCAAGATGATATCGTGACTGACACTGAAGCTTTCTTT. This sequence joins TRBV4-2 and TRBJ1-1; no firm D call. Per the germline V gene, CDR1 is LGHNA and CDR2 is YNFKEQ. V was pared by 0 bases and J by 3 bases, with 14 bases between. The CDR3 is 16 residues long.

The genes are TRBV27 and TRBJ1-4; TRBD1 aligns across 7 bases. The CDR3 totals 15 residues. With V trimmed by 5 bases and J by 4 bases, 7 bases remained unmatched. Germline V gene data show CDR1 as MNHEY and CDR2 as SMNVEV (reference sequence). Here the CDR3 DNA reads TGTGCCAGCAGTGGATGGACAGGAGATAATGAAAAACTGTTTTTT. This encodes CASSGWTGDNEKLFF.

The rearrangement links TRBV6-5 to TRBJ1-4; weak D call: TRBD1 (6 bases). The germline CDR1 and CDR2 sequences are MNHEY and SVGAGI. The CDR3 extends over 15 amino acids. Between the trimmed V and J ends, which lost 0 bases and 3 bases, there was a span of 8 bases. The CDR3 reads CASSYSRGSNEKLFF. Written as DNA, the CDR3 is TGTGCCAGCAGTTACTCGAGGGGGTCTAATGAAAAACTGTTTTTT.

The CDR3 sequence: CASRTRGWELFF. The CDR3 nucleotides read TGTGCCAGTAGGACTAGGGGTTGGGAGCTGTTTTTT. The chain couples TRBV6-1 to TRBJ2-2; 7 bases agree with TRBD2. Per the germline V gene, CDR1 is MNHNS and CDR2 is SASEGT. The CDR3 length is 12 residues. Germline trimming cut 9 bases from V and 9 bases from J; bases unmatched to any gene: 7.

This chain joins TRBV6-1 and TRBJ1-1, with TRBD1 identical over 7 bases. The J segment lost 4 bases and the V segment lost 7 bases, leaving 12 bases of the junction unmatched. CDR3 length: 15 amino acids. Looked up from germline, CDR1 is MNHNS and CDR2 is SASEGT. The CDR3: CASNKGAFGGTEAFF. As DNA, the CDR3 is TGTGCCAGCAACAAGGGGGCTTTCGGGGGCACTGAAGCTTTCTTT.